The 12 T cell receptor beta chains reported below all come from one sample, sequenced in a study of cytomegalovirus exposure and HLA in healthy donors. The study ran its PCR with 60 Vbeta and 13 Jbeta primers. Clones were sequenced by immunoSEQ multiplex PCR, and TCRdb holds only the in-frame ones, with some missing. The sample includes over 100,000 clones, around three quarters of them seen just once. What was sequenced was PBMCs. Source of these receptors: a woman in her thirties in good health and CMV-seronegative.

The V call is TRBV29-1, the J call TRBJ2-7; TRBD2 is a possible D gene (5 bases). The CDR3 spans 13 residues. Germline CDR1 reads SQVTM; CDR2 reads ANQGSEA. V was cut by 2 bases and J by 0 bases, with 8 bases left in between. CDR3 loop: CSVEKDSSYEQYF. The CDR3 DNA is TGCAGCGTTGAAAAGGACTCCTCCTACGAGCAGTACTTC.

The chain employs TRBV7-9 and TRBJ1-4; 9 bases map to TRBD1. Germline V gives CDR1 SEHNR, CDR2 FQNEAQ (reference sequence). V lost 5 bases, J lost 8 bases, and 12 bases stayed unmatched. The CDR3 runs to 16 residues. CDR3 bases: TGTGCCAGCAGCCGGCAATTACAGGGGGCTCACGAAAAACTGTTTTTT. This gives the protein CASSRQLQGAHEKLFF.

In DNA, the CDR3 is TGCGCCAGCAGCTTGGCCATGTATGCTAGCGGGAGTTTCCAAGAGACCCAGTACTTC. Protein: CASSLAMYASGSFQETQYF. The J gene is TRBJ2-5, the V gene TRBV5-1; 10 nucleotides agree with TRBD2. This CDR3 is built from 19 residues. Germline lookup yields CDR1 SGHRS and CDR2 YFSETQ. The V gene end was trimmed by 0 bases and the J gene end by 1 base; junction bases not matched to a gene: 12.

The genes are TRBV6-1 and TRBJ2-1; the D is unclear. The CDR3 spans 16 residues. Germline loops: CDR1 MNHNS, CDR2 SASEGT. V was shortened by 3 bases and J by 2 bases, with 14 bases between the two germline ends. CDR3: CASSDWAALPYNEQFF. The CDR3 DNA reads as TGTGCCAGCAGTGATTGGGCCGCCTTACCCTACAATGAGCAGTTCTTC.

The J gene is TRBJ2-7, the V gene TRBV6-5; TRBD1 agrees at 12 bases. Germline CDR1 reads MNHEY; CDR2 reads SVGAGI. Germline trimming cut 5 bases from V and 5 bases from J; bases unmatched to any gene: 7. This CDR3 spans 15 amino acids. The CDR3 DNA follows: TGTGCCAGCAGTACTACCGGGACAGGGGGCCACGAGCAGTACTTC. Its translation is CASSTTGTGGHEQYF.

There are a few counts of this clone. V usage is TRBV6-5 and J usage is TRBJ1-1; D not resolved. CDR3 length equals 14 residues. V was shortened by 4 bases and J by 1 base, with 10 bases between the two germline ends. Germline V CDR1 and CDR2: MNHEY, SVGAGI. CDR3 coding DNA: TGTGCCAGCAGTTCTGTACGAGGGAACACTGAAGCTTTCTTT. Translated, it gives CASSSVRGNTEAFF.

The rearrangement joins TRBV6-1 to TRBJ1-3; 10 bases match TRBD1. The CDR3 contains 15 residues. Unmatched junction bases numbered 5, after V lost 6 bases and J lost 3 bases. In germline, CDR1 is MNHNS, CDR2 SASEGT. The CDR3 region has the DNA TGTGCCAGCAGGCAAGACAGGGGGCTTGGAAACACCATATATTTT. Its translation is CASRQDRGLGNTIYF.

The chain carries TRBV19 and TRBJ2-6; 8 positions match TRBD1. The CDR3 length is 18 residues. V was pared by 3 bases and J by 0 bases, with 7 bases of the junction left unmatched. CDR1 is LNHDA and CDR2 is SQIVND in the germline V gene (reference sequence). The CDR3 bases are TGTGCCAGTAGTATTTTGGACAGGGCGCACTCTGGGGCCAACGTCCTGACTTTC. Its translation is CASSILDRAHSGANVLTF.

The CDR3 spells CASSLTNPTGSYEQYF. In nucleotides, the CDR3 is TGTGCCAGCAGCTTAACCAACCCGACGGGCTCCTACGAGCAGTACTTC. The chain carries TRBV11-2 and TRBJ2-7; D is ambiguous. The V and J ends lost 2 bases and 0 bases respectively, with 14 bases between them. Germline CDR1 is SGHAT and CDR2 is FQNNGV. CDR3 length equals 16 residues.

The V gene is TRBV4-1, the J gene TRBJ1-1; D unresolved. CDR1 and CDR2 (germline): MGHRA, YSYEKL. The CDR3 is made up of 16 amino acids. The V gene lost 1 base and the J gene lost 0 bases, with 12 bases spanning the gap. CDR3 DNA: TGCGCCAGCAGCCAAGCTTATACGGACTTGAACACTGAAGCTTTCTTT. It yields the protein CASSQAYTDLNTEAFF.

The DNA of the CDR3 is TGTGCCAGCAATCCCTCTAACTATGGCTACACCTTC. Its protein is CASNPSNYGYTF. The chain links TRBV6-1 to TRBJ1-2; D gene ambiguous. CDR1 and CDR2 from the germline V gene are MNHNS and SASEGT. The CDR3 loop spans 12 amino acids. Between the trimmed V and J ends, which lost 7 bases and 0 bases, there was a span of 6 bases.

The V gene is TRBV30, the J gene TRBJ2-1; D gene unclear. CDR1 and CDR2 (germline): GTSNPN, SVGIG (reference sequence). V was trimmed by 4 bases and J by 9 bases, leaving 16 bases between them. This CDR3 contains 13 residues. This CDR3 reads CAWTPPDWSEQFF. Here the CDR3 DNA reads TGTGCCTGGACACCCCCCGACTGGTCTGAGCAGTTCTTC.